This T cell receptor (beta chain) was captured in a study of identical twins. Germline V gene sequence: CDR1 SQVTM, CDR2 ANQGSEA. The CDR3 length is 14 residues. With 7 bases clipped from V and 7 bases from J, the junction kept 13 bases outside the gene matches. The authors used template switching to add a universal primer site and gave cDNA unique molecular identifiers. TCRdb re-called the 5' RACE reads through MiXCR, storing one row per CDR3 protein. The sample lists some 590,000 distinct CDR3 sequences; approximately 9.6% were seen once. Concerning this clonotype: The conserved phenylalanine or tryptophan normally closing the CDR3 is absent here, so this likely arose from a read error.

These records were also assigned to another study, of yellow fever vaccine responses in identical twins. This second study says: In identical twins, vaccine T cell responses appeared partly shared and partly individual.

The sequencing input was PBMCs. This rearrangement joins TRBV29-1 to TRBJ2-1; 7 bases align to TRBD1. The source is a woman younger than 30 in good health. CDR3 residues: CSGSRTGDGNEQFS. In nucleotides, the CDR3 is TGCAGCGGATCGAGGACAGGTGACGGGAATGAGCAGTTCTCC.